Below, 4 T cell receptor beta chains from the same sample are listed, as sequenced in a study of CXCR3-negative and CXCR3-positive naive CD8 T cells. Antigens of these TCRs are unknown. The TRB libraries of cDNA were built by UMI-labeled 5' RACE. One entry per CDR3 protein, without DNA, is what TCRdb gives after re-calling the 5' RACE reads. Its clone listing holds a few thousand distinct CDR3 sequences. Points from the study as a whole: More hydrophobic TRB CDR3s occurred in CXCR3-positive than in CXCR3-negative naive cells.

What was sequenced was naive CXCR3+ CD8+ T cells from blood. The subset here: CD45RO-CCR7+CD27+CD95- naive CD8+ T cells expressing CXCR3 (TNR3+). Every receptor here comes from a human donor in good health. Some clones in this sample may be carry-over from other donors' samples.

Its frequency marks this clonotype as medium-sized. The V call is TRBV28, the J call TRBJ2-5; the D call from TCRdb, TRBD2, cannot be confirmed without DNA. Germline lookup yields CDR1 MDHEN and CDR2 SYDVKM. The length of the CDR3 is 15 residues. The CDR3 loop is CASSGLAGVVETQYF.

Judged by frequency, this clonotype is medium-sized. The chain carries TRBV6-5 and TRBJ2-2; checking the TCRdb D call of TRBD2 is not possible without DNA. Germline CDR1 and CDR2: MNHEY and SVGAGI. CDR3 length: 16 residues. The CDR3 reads CASSPPAGKGTGELFF.

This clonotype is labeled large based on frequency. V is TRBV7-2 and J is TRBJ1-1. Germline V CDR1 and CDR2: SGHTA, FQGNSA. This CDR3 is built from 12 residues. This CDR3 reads CASSYRNTEAFF.

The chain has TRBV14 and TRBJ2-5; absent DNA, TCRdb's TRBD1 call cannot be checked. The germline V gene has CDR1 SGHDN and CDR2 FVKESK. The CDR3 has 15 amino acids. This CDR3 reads CASSQPWAVQETQYF.